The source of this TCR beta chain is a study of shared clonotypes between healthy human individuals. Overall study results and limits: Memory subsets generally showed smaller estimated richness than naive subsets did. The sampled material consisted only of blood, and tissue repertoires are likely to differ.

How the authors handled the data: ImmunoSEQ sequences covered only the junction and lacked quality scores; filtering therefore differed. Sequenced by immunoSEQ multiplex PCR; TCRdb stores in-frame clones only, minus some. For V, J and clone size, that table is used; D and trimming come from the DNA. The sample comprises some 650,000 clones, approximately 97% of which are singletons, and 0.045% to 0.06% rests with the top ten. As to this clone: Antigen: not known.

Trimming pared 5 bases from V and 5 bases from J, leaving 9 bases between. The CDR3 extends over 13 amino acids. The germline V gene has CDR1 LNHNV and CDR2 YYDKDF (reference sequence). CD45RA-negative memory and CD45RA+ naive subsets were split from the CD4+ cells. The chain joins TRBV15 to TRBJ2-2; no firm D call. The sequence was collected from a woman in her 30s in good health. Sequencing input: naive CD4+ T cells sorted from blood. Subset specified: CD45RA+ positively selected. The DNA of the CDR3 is TGTGCCACCAGCGTGGGTTGGACCGGGGAGCTGTTTTTT. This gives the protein CATSVGWTGELFF.